These T cell receptor beta chains were read from a single sample in a study of blood T cell repertoires in COVID-19. Generated by immunoSEQ multiplex PCR, the TCRdb table keeps only in-frame clones and is missing some. The table shows some 300,000 clones, with approximately 91% occurring only once. Material: PBMCs or T cells enriched from blood (not recorded which). The receptors shown here come from a woman in her twenties or thirties who had recovered from COVID-19. Each CDR3 is given with its conserved first and last residue. D genes are given only for firm matches. Clone size, where shown, is once, few, many, or a class for clones that have expanded.

D	V	J	size	CDR3	DNA
TRBD1	TRBV27	TRBJ1-5	.	CASSPDRGPNQPQHF	TGTGCCAGCAGCCCCGACAGGGGCCCCAATCAGCCCCAGCATTTT
TRBD1	TRBV18	TRBJ2-5	.	CASSPTQGEETQYF	TGTGCCAGCTCACCGACACAGGGGGAAGAGACCCAGTACTTC
.	TRBV18	TRBJ1-5	.	CASSPAAGQPQHF	TGTGCCAGCTCACCGGCCGCGGGTCAGCCCCAGCATTTT
.	TRBV3-1/TRBV3-2	TRBJ2-3	.	CASSQGGHHTDTQYF	TGTGCCAGCAGCCAAGGTGGCCACCACACAGATACGCAGTATTTT
.	TRBV13	TRBJ2-7	.	CASSSIYGQYF	TGTGCCAGCAGCTCGATCTACGGGCAGTACTTC
TRBD1	TRBV18	TRBJ1-1	.	CASSPNRGDSEAFF	TGTGCCAGCTCACCAAACAGGGGAGACTCTGAAGCTTTCTTT
TRBD1	TRBV29-1	TRBJ1-1	.	CSVKRGQGNTEAFF	TGCAGCGTTAAAAGGGGACAGGGGAACACTGAAGCTTTCTTT
.	TRBV7-9	TRBJ1-2	once	CASSLGQGRLHGYTF	TGTGCCAGCAGCTTGGGACAAGGTCGCCTCCATGGCTACACCTTC
TRBD1	TRBV28	TRBJ1-3	.	CASSSTGVGPTLYF	TGTGCCAGCAGTTCGACAGGGGTTGGTCCTACCTTATATTTT
.	TRBV27	TRBJ2-2	.	CASSFVGGDGELFF	TGTGCCAGCAGTTTCGTGGGAGGAGACGGGGAGCTGTTTTTT
.	TRBV18	TRBJ2-7	.	CASSPKVTGTYEQYF	TGTGCCAGCTCACCCAAAGTGACAGGCACCTACGAGCAGTACTTC
.	TRBV12-2	TRBJ1-1	.	CASRLADRGNTEAFF	TGTGCAAGTCGCTTAGCGGACAGGGGGAACACTGAAGCTTTCTTT
.	TRBV11-3	TRBJ1-1	once	CASSFGRGDAEAFF	TGTGCCAGCAGCTTCGGCAGGGGAGACGCTGAAGCTTTCTTT
.	TRBV13	TRBJ2-4	once	CASSLASRGNIQYF	TGTGCCAGCAGCTTAGCGAGCCGGGGGAACATTCAGTACTTC
.	TRBV4-1	TRBJ2-2	few	CASSLANTGELFF	TGCGCCAGCAGCCTCGCGAACACCGGGGAGCTGTTTTTT
.	TRBV6-5	TRBJ1-2	.	CASSPEDSLYGYTF	TGTGCCAGCAGTCCTGAGGACAGTCTCTATGGCTACACCTTC
.	TRBV15	TRBJ2-7	.	CATSRVAGSYEQYF	TGTGCCACCAGCAGAGTCGCAGGTTCCTACGAGCAGTACTTC
TRBD1	TRBV5-1	TRBJ2-3	.	CASSSPDRVDTDTQYF	TGCGCCAGCAGCTCTCCAGACAGGGTGGACACAGATACGCAGTATTTT
.	TRBV11-3	TRBJ1-6	.	CASSLGGTSDSPLHF	TGTGCCAGCAGCTTAGGTGGGACATCCGATTCACCCCTCCACTTT
TRBD2	TRBV28	TRBJ2-7	once	CASSFTSGRHYEQYF	TGTGCCAGCAGTTTCACTAGCGGGAGACACTACGAGCAGTACTTC
TRBD2	TRBV7-9	TRBJ2-5	.	CASSLAISSGAAETQYF	TGTGCCAGCAGCTTAGCGATTTCTAGCGGGGCGGCGGAGACCCAGTACTTC
.	TRBV27	TRBJ2-1	.	CASSSGGSYNEQFF	TGTGCCAGCAGTTCAGGGGGGTCCTACAATGAGCAGTTCTTC
.	TRBV29-1	TRBJ2-7	once	CSVVGGALSSSYEQYF	TGCAGCGTTGTTGGCGGGGCTCTCTCCAGCTCCTACGAGCAGTACTTC
.	TRBV18	TRBJ2-1	.	CASSPGGIKFF	TGTGCCAGCTCACCAGGCGGGATAAAGTTCTTC
.	TRBV5-1	TRBJ2-7	.	CASSLTAQSSYEQYF	TGCGCCAGCAGCTTGACGGCACAGAGCTCCTACGAGCAGTACTTC
TRBD1	TRBV7-2	TRBJ2-3	.	CASDYRGGGTDTQYF	TGTGCCAGCGACTACAGGGGTGGTGGCACAGATACGCAGTATTTT
.	TRBV28	TRBJ1-2	.	CASSPVPNYGYTF	TGTGCCAGCAGCCCGGTTCCTAACTATGGCTACACCTTC
TRBD1	TRBV27	TRBJ1-1	.	CASSFGQGAWGQNTEAFF	TGTGCCAGCAGTTTCGGACAGGGGGCATGGGGTCAGAACACTGAAGCTTTCTTT